Below are 21 T cell receptor beta chains sequenced from a single sample in a study of shared T cell receptors in the human thymus. Only in-frame clones appear in the TCRdb table, and some are missing; sequencing was by immunoSEQ multiplex PCR. The top ten hold 0.008% to 0.011% of the sample, which has 720,000 or so clones, roughly 88% seen once. Separately, the same data were catalogued under a study of human thymus T cells.

Sequencing was done on a sample of thymocytes. These receptor sequences come from a girl younger than two with a congenital heart defect.

This clone was seen a single time. The chain joins TRBV20-1 to TRBJ1-2, with 7 bases matching TRBD1. J was trimmed by 8 bases and V by 5 bases; bases with no gene match: 5. The CDR3 has 11 amino acids. Germline lookup yields CDR1 DFQATT and CDR2 SNEGSKA (reference sequence). The CDR3 sequence: CSASRGIGYTF. DNA of the CDR3: TGCAGTGCTTCCAGGGGGATCGGCTACACCTTC.

The gene calls are TRBV7-9 and TRBJ2-7; D may be TRBD2 (6 bases). The germline V gene encodes CDR1 SEHNR and CDR2 FQNEAQ (reference sequence). The CDR3 has 18 amino acids. Trimming shortened V by 7 bases and J by 4 bases, and 29 bases separated the two germline ends. As DNA, the CDR3 is TGTGCCAGCACCACTGGGAGGAGCGACGGACCGAAAAGTTACGAGCAGTACTTC. Protein: CASTTGRSDGPKSYEQYF.

V is TRBV29-1 and J is TRBJ2-1, with 7 bases identical to TRBD1. The V segment lost 4 bases and the J segment 6 bases; nucleotides outside the gene matches: 9. This CDR3 spans 14 amino acids. Germline CDR1 and CDR2: SQVTM and ANQGSEA. The CDR3 loop is CSVGDSKPINEQFF. Written as DNA, the CDR3 is TGCAGCGTTGGGGACAGCAAACCGATCAATGAGCAGTTCTTC.

The chain links TRBV6-1 to TRBJ2-1; TRBD1 is a possible D gene (6 bases). Germline CDR1 and CDR2: MNHNS and SASEGT. Trimming took off 2 bases at V and 5 bases at J, with 19 bases between the two ends. The CDR3 is 17 residues long. The CDR3 reads CASSEPRDTVFHNEQFF. The CDR3 DNA follows: TGTGCCAGCAGTGAACCCCGGGACACCGTATTTCACAATGAGCAGTTCTTC.

In this sample, this clone turned up a few times. The chain links TRBV14 to TRBJ2-2, with 8 bases lining up with TRBD1. Trimming took 2 bases from V and 5 from J; bases not matched to a gene: 7. Germline V gene data show CDR1 as SGHDN and CDR2 as FVKESK. CDR3 length: 16 amino acids. This chain's CDR3 is CASSQKGQGGTGELFF. The CDR3 coding sequence is TGTGCCAGCAGCCAAAAAGGACAGGGCGGGACCGGGGAGCTGTTTTTT.

The chain is built from TRBV28 and TRBJ1-1, with TRBD1 matching over 7 bases. This CDR3 comprises 14 residues. Looked up from germline, CDR1 is MDHEN and CDR2 is SYDVKM. V shed 2 bases and J 6 bases; nucleotides not matched to a gene: 6. In nucleotides, the CDR3 is TGTGCCAGCAGTTTAACAGGGGCTGTGGCTGAAGCTTTCTTT. Translated: CASSLTGAVAEAFF.

The chain carries TRBV2 and TRBJ2-3; D is ambiguous. V dropped 2 bases and J dropped 3 bases, with 15 bases sitting between them. The CDR3 consists of 16 residues. Germline V gives CDR1 SNHLY, CDR2 FYNNEI. The CDR3 spells CASSETLVSFTDTQYF. DNA for the CDR3: TGTGCCAGCAGTGAAACTCTTGTGTCGTTTACAGATACGCAGTATTTT.

This chain connects TRBV2 to TRBJ1-2; no reliable D call. This CDR3 has 15 residues. V lost 7 bases and J 0 bases, leaving 15 bases between the germline ends. Germline lookup yields CDR1 SNHLY and CDR2 FYNNEI. The CDR3 DNA reads as TGTGCCAGCAAAGGAGGATCCCTACCTAACTATGGCTACACCTTC. Translated: CASKGGSLPNYGYTF.

V usage is TRBV4-1 and J usage is TRBJ1-2; possibly TRBD1 for D (6 bases). The germline V and J ends were trimmed by 4 bases and 5 bases, with 20 bases remaining between them. The CDR3 contains 16 residues. Germline V gives CDR1 MGHRA, CDR2 YSYEKL. The CDR3 DNA reads as TGCGCCAGCAGCCTTGCCGGACAGATTCTGCCTTATGGCTACACCTTC. Its translation is CASSLAGQILPYGYTF.

J is TRBJ2-2 and V is TRBV7-7; 9 nucleotides line up with TRBD2. In germline, CDR1 is SSHAT, CDR2 FNYEAQ (reference sequence). This CDR3 has 17 amino acids. J was trimmed by 0 bases and V by 5 bases; bases with no gene match: 7. The CDR3 is CASSPRSGGSNTGELFF. The CDR3 DNA follows: TGTGCCAGCAGCCCCCGTAGCGGGGGCTCGAACACCGGGGAGCTGTTTTTT.

This clone was counted once. The rearrangement uses TRBV6-1 and TRBJ1-1, with D perhaps matching TRBD1 (6 bases). Trimming stripped 6 bases from V and 1 base from J, with 15 bases between. The germline V gene has CDR1 MNHNS and CDR2 SASEGT. The CDR3 extends over 15 amino acids. For the CDR3, the DNA is TGTGCCAGCAGCAGGAAGACAGGCTGGAACACTGAAGCTTTCTTT. Protein: CASSRKTGWNTEAFF.

The chain combines TRBV11-2 with TRBJ2-5; 9 positions match TRBD2. Unmatched junction bases numbered 13, after V lost 3 bases and J lost 2 bases. Looked up from germline, CDR1 is SGHAT and CDR2 is FQNNGV. The CDR3 covers 18 residues. This CDR3 reads CASSLSETGLAGQETQYF. CDR3 in DNA: TGTGCCAGCAGCTTGTCCGAAACCGGGCTAGCGGGGCAAGAGACCCAGTACTTC. Looking up the rest from reference TRBV11-2 and TRBJ2-5 gives the full variable domain: EAGVAQSPRYKIIEKRQSVAFWCNPISGHATLYWYQQILGQGPKLLIQFQNNGVVDDSQLPKDRFSAERLKGVDSTLKIQPAKLEDSAVYLCASSLSETGLAGQETQYFGPGTRLLVL.

This clone showed up just a few times. The rearrangement joins TRBV19 to TRBJ1-5, with no clear D. The CDR3 sequence is 13 residues long. CDR1 and CDR2 (germline): LNHDA, SQIVND (reference sequence). V lost 4 bases and J 6 bases, leaving 10 bases between the germline ends. The CDR3 region is CASSSDRVQPQHF. The DNA of the CDR3 is TGTGCCAGTAGTAGCGACCGGGTTCAGCCCCAGCATTTT.

The sample holds one count of this clone. This chain joins TRBV6-1 and TRBJ1-1, with a possible D match to TRBD1 (6 bases). CDR1 and CDR2 from the germline V gene are MNHNS and SASEGT. V was shortened by 2 bases and J by 4 bases, with 23 bases between the two germline ends. The CDR3 totals 18 residues. Here the CDR3 DNA reads TGTGCCAGCAGTGAACCGCACTCTGAGGGGAGGGGGTCCACTGAAGCTTTCTTT. Translation: CASSEPHSEGRGSTEAFF.

This sequence joins TRBV28 and TRBJ1-1, with D perhaps matching TRBD1 (5 bases). V was pared by 5 bases and J by 2 bases, with 12 bases between. The CDR3 sequence is 14 residues long. Germline V gene data show CDR1 as MDHEN and CDR2 as SYDVKM. CDR3 region: CASSRRRVNTEAFF. DNA of the CDR3: TGTGCCAGCAGTCGCCGCAGGGTTAACACTGAAGCTTTCTTT.

The V and J genes are TRBV28 and TRBJ1-3; D possibly corresponds to TRBD1 (6 bases). The V gene's germline CDR1 is MDHEN and CDR2 SYDVKM. The CDR3 is 15 amino acids. Trimming stripped 6 bases from V and 0 bases from J, with 12 bases between. The CDR3 reads CASSWDTFSGNTIYF. CDR3 nucleotide sequence: TGTGCCAGCAGCTGGGACACCTTCTCTGGAAACACCATATATTTT.

This clone was detected a few times. The CDR3 nucleotides read TGTGCCAGCAGTTATTCCCCTGACAGGTACACTGAAGCTTTCTTT. As protein: CASSYSPDRYTEAFF. The V gene is TRBV6-5, the J gene TRBJ1-1; a possible D gene is TRBD1 (6 bases). The length of the CDR3 is 15 residues. V was cut by 3 bases and J by 3 bases, with 14 bases left in between. CDR1 is MNHEY and CDR2 is SVGAGI in the germline V gene.

The rearrangement links TRBV6-1 to TRBJ2-3; D not resolved. The V end was cut by 2 bases, the J end by 5 bases, with 11 bases between. The CDR3 is 14 residues long. The V gene's germline CDR1 is MNHNS and CDR2 SASEGT. The CDR3, as DNA: TGTGCCAGCAGTGAACTTTCTCTCGGAGATACGCAGTATTTT. Protein: CASSELSLGDTQYF.

The V and J genes are TRBV27 and TRBJ2-1; 7 bases match TRBD1. J gave up 10 bases and V 5 bases, and 20 bases lay outside the gene matches. The length of the CDR3 is 17 residues. Germline loops: CDR1 MNHEY, CDR2 SMNVEV (reference sequence). The CDR3 sequence: CASSAKPGQWPPGEQFF. CDR3 bases: TGTGCCAGCAGTGCAAAGCCGGGACAGTGGCCTCCGGGAGAGCAGTTCTTC.

The V call is TRBV4-1, the J call TRBJ1-1, with 8 bases matching TRBD1. CDR3 size: 17 residues. J lost 3 bases, V lost 7 bases, and 16 bases had no gene match. CDR1 is MGHRA and CDR2 is YSYEKL in the germline V gene. The CDR3 DNA sequence: TGCGCCAGCAAGATCCAAAAACAGGGGGAGGGTCACACTGAAGCTTTCTTT. Translated: CASKIQKQGEGHTEAFF.

V gene TRBV6-5 combines with J gene TRBJ2-2; possible D gene TRBD1, 5 bases. The germline V gene encodes CDR1 MNHEY and CDR2 SVGAGI. Trimming left V 2 bases short and J 1 base short, with 8 bases between. The CDR3 contains 15 residues. The CDR3 loop is CASSYRQGNTGELFF. Here the CDR3 DNA reads TGTGCCAGCAGTTACAGGCAGGGGAACACCGGGGAGCTGTTTTTT.